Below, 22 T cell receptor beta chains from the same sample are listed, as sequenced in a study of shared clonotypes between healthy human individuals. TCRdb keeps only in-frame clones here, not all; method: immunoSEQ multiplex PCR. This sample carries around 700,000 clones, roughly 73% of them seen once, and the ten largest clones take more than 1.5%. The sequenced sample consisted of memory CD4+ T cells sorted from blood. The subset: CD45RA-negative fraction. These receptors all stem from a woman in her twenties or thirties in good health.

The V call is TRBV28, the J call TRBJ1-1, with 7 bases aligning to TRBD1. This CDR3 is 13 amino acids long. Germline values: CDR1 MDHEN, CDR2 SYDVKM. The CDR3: CAIKGGAKWKAFF. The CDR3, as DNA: TGTGCTATAAAAGGGGGCGCCAAATGGAAAGCTTTCTTT.

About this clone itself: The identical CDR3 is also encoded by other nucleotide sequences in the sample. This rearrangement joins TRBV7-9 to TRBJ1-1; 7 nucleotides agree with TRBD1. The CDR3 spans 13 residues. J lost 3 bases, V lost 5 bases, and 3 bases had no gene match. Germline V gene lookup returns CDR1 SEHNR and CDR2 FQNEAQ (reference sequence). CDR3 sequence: CASSRQGYTEAFF. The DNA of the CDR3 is TGTGCCAGCAGCAGACAGGGCTACACTGAAGCTTTCTTT.

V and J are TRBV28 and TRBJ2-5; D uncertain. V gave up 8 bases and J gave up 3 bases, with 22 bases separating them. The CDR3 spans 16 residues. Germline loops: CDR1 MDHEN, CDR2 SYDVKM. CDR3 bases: TGTGCCAGCGGAGTGCGCCCGGGCCGCCGTAAAGAGACCCAGTACTTC. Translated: CASGVRPGRRKETQYF.

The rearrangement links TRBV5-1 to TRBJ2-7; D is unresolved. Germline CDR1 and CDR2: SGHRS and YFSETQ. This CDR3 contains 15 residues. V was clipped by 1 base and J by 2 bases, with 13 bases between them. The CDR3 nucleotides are TGCGCCAGCAGCTTGAATCTCGGGCGCGCCTACGAGCAGTACTTC. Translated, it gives CASSLNLGRAYEQYF.

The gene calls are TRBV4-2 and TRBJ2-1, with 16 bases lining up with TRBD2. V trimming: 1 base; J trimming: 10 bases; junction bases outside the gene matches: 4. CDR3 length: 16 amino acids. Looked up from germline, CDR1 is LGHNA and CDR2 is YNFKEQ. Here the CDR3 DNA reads TGTGCCAGCAGCCAAGGTGTGGGACTAGCGGGAGGGGAGCAGTTCTTC. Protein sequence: CASSQGVGLAGGEQFF.

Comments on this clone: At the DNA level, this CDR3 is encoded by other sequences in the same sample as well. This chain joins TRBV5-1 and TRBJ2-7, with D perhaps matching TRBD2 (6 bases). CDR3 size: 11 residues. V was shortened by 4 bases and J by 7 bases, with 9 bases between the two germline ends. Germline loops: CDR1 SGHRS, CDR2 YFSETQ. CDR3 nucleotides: TGCGCCAGCAGCCCTGGGAGGGAGCAGTACTTC. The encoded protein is CASSPGREQYF.

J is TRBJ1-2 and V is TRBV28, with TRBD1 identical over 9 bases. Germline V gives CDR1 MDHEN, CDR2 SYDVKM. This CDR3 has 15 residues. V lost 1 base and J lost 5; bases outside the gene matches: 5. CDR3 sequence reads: CASSLYRDRDYGYTF. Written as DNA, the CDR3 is TGTGCCAGCAGTTTATACAGGGACAGGGATTATGGCTACACCTTC.

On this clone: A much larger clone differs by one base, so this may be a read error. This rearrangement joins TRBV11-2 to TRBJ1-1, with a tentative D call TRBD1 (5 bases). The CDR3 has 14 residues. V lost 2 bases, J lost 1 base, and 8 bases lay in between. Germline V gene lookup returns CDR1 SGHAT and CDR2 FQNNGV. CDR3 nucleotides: TGTGCCAGCAGCTTACTCACAGGGAACACTGAAGCTTTCTTT. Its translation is CASSLLTGNTEAFF.

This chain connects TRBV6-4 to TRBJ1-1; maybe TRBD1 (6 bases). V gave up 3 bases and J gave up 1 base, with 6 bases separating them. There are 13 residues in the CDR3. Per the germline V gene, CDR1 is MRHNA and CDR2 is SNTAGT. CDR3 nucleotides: TGTGCCAGCAGTGAACAGGGGAACACTGAAGCTTTCTTT. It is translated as CASSEQGNTEAFF.

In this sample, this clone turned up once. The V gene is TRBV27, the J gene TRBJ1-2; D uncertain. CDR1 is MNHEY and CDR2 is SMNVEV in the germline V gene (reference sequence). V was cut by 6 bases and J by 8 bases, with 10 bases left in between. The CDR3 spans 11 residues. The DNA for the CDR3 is TGTGCCAGCAGATCGGTAGGAGGCTACACCTTC. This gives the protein CASRSVGGYTF.

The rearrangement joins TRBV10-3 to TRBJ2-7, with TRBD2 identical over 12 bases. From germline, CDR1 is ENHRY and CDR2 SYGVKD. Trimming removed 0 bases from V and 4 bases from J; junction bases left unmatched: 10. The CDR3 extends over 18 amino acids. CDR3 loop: CAISESGLAGGPGYEQYF. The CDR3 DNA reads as TGTGCCATCAGTGAGTCAGGCCTAGCGGGAGGGCCGGGGTACGAGCAGTACTTC.

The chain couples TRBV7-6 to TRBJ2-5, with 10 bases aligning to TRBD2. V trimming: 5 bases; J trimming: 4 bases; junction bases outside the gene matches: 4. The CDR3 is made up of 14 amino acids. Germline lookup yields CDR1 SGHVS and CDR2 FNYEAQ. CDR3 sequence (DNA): TGTGCCAGCAGCATTAGCGGGAGGCGAGAGACCCAGTACTTC. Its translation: CASSISGRRETQYF.

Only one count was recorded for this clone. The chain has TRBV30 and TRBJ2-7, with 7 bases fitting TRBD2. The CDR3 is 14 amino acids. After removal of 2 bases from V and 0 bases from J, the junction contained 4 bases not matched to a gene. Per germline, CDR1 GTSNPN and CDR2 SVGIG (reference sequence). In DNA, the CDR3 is TGTGCCTGGAGTTTCGGCGGGAGCTCCTACGAGCAGTACTTC. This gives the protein CAWSFGGSSYEQYF.

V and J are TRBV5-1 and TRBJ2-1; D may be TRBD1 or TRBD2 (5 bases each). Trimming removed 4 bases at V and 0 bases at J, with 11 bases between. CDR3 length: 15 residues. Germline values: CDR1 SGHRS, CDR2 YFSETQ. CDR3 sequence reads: CASSTGGSSYNEQFF. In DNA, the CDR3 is TGCGCCAGCAGCACAGGAGGCAGCTCCTACAATGAGCAGTTCTTC.

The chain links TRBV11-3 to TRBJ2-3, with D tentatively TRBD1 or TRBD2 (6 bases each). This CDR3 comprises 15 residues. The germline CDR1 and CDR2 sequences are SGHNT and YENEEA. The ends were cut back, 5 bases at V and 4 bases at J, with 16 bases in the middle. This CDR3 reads CASSPTMGGADTQYF. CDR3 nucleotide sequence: TGTGCCAGCAGCCCAACCATGGGGGGCGCAGATACGCAGTATTTT. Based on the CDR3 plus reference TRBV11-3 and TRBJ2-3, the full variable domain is EAGVVQSPRYKIIEKKQPVAFWCNPISGHNTLYWYLQNLGQGPELLIRYENEEAVDDSQLPKDRFSAERLKGVDSTLKIQPAELGDSAVYLCASSPTMGGADTQYFGPGTRLTVL.

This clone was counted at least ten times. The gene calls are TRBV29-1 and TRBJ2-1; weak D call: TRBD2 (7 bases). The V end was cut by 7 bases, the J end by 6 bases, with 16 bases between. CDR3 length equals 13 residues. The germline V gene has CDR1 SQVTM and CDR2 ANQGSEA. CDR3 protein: CSAPWGGTNEQFF. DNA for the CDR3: TGCAGCGCCCCCTGGGGGGGCACCAATGAGCAGTTCTTC.

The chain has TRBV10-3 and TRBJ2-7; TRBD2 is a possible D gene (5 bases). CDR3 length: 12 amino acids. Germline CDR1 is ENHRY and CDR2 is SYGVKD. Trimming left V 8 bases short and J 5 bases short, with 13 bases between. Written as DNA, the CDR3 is TGTGCCATCGAATCCGGAGGTGACGAGCAGTACTTC. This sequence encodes CAIESGGDEQYF.

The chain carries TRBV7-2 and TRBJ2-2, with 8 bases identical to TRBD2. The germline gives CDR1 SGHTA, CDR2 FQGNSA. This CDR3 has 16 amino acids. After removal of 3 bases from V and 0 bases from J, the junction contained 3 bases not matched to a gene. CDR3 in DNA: TGTGCCAGCAGCTTTGGCGGGAGGTCGAACACCGGGGAGCTGTTTTTT. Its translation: CASSFGGRSNTGELFF. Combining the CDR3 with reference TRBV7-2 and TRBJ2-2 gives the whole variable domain GAGVSQSPSNKVTEKGKDVELRCDPISGHTALYWYRQSLGQGLEFLIYFQGNSAPDKSGLPSDRFSAERTGGSVSTLTIQRTQQEDSAVYLCASSFGGRSNTGELFFGEGSRLTVL.

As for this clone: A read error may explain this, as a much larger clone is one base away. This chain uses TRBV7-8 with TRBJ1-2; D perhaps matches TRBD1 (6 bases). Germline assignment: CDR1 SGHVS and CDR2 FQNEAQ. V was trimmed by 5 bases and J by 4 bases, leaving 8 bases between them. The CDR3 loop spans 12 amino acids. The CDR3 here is CASSLDSYGYTF. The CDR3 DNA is TGTGCCAGCAGCCTGGACAGCTATGGCTACACCTTC.

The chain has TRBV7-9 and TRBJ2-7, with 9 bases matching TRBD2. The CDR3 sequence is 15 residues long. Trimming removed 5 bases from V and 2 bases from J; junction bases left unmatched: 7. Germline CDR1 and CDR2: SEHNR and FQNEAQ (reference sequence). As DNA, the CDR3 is TGTGCCAGCAGCACCCGATCTAGCGGGACCTACGAGCAGTACTTC. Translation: CASSTRSSGTYEQYF. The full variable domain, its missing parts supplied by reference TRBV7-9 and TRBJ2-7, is DTGVSQNPRHKITKRGQNVTFRCDPISEHNRLYWYRQTLGQGPEFLTYFQNEAQLEKSRLLSDRFSAERPKGSFSTLEIQRTEQGDSAMYLCASSTRSSGTYEQYFGPGTRLTVT.

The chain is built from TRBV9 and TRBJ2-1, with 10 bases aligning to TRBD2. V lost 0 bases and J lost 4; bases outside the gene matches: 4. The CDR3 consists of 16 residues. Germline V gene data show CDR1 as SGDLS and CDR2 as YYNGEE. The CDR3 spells CASSVDRTSGYNEQFF. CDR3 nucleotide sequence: TGTGCCAGCAGCGTAGACCGGACTAGCGGTTACAATGAGCAGTTCTTC.

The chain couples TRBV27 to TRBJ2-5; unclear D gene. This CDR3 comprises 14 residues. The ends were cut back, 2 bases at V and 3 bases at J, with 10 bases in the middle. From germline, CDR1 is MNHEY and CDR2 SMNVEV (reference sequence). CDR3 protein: CASSLTNYKETQYF. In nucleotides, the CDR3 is TGTGCCAGCAGTTTAACCAATTACAAAGAGACCCAGTACTTC.